This TCR beta chain was recorded in a study of blood T cell repertoires in COVID-19. The wider study: Both acute and convalescent COVID-19 samples were obtained from the United States, Italy and Spain.

The ends were cut back, 0 bases at V and 0 bases at J, with 18 bases in the middle. The germline V gene encodes CDR1 LGHDT and CDR2 YNNKEL (reference sequence). The CDR3 extends over 18 amino acids. Data came from immunoSEQ multiplex PCR; TCRdb stores just in-frame clones and leaves some out. The data show 240,000 or so clones, with around 83% seen just once and around 11% held by the top ten. The specimen sequenced was peripheral blood. J is TRBJ2-7 and V is TRBV3-1 (or the pseudogene TRBV3-2); TRBD1 is a possible D gene (5 bases). This TCR was recovered from a woman in her fifties or sixties with active or convalescent COVID-19. In nucleotides, the CDR3 is TGTGCCAGCAGCCAAGATAGGGGTAAGGGGTTTCCCTCCTACGAGCAGTACTTC. Protein sequence: CASSQDRGKGFPSYEQYF.